This TCR beta chain was observed in a study of shared clonotypes between healthy human individuals. Study-wide context: Donors had three CD4 naive, three CD4 memory, two CD8 naive and one CD8 memory plate apiece.

The method was immunoSEQ multiplex PCR; TCRdb's version includes in-frame clones alone and lacks a portion of them. The table includes 2 million to 2.5 million clones, 90% to 96% detected once. The ends lost 4 bases at V and 3 bases at J; junction bases unmatched: 8. The CDR3 loop spans 16 amino acids. CDR1 SGHTA and CDR2 FQGNSA come from the germline V gene. The chain joins TRBV7-2 to TRBJ2-5; 10 nucleotides match TRBD2. The clonotype comes from a man aged 18 to 29 in good health. The sample was naive CD4+ T cells sorted from blood. Subset reported: CD45RA+ positively selected. CDR3 loop: CASSSTTGLAEETQYF. CDR3 nucleotide sequence: TGTGCCAGCAGCTCAACGACCGGACTAGCGGAAGAGACCCAGTACTTC.